The 16 T cell receptor beta chains in this list originate from one sample, sequenced in a study of T cells in Graves' hyperthyroidism and ophthalmopathy (dated by TCRdb to between 2019 and 2020). Library construction relied on multiplex PCR. Sequencing instrument: Illumina HiSeq 2000. The TCR beta CDR3 regions were amplified from RNA transcripts. The TCR CDR3 was subjected to a first round of RT-PCR using the HTBI primer set and the Qiagen OneStep RT-PCR kit. Using fastp trimming at Q25 and MiXCR clonotype assembly, TCRdb reanalyzed the public sequencing data and kept in-frame beta chains. Each entry is one CDR3 protein sequence, shown with its most common DNA and genes. The sample has almost 500,000 distinct CDR3 sequences on record, approximately 23% of them singletons. Under 55% of the sample belongs to the ten largest clones. Input material: blood. These TCRs come from a woman aged 70-85 years with Graves' ophthalmopathy.

Only a few counts were recorded for this clonotype. This chain links TRBV7-8 with TRBJ2-1; a possible D gene is TRBD2 (5 bases). This CDR3 contains 14 residues. In germline, CDR1 is SGHVS, CDR2 FQNEAQ. Trimming cost V 0 bases and J 6 bases, with 9 bases left between them. CDR3: CASSLAEAFNEQFF. Here the CDR3 DNA reads TGTGCCAGCAGCTTAGCGGAGGCTTTCAATGAGCAGTTCTTC. Together with reference TRBV7-8 and TRBJ2-1, the CDR3 gives the full variable domain: GAGVSQSPRYKVAKRGQDVALRCDPISGHVSLFWYQQALGQGPEFLTYFQNEAQLDKSGLPSDRFFAERPEGSVSTLKIQRTQQEDSAVYLCASSLAEAFNEQFFGPGTRLTVL.

This clonotype has at least ten counts. This chain connects TRBV11-2 to TRBJ2-5; D is uncertain. With 10 bases removed from V and 5 bases from J, the gap between germline ends came to 8 bases. The CDR3 sequence is 10 residues long. Germline V gene data show CDR1 as SGHAT and CDR2 as FQNNGV. The CDR3 loop is CATSRETQYF. CDR3 in DNA: TGTGCCACCTCCCGGGAGACCCAGTACTTC.

The rearrangement uses TRBV12-3 or TRBV12-4 and TRBJ1-1; no clear D. Trimming removed 6 bases from V and 3 bases from J, with 17 bases in between. The CDR3 covers 15 residues. CDR3 sequence: CASRPKGFRDTEAFF. The CDR3 nucleotides are TGTGCCAGCAGGCCTAAGGGTTTTCGGGACACTGAAGCTTTCTTT.

This clonotype has ten or more counts. J is TRBJ1-6 and V is TRBV11-2; 8 bases are a match to TRBD1. The CDR3 extends over 13 amino acids. Losses at the gene ends were 6 bases for V and 16 bases for J; bases not matched to a gene: 11. Germline CDR1 is SGHAT and CDR2 is FQNNGV. This chain's CDR3 is CASRLLTTGVLHF. Here the CDR3 DNA reads TGTGCCAGCAGACTTTTAACGACAGGGGTACTCCACTTT.

This clonotype appeared a few times. The chain joins TRBV7-3 to TRBJ2-3; the D gene could be TRBD1 or TRBD2 (6 bases each). Germline CDR1 is SGHTA and CDR2 is FQGTGA. With 4 bases removed from V and 6 bases from J, the gap between germline ends came to 17 bases. CDR3 size: 15 residues. CDR3 in DNA: TGTGCCAGCAGCTCAGGAGGGAGGAGGGGGGATACGCAGTATTTT. Translation gives CASSSGGRRGDTQYF.

The chain uses TRBV3-1 and TRBJ1-3; D remains ambiguous. CDR1 and CDR2 from the germline V gene are LGHDT and YNNKEL (reference sequence). V was pared by 0 bases and J by 4 bases, with 10 bases between. The CDR3 sequence is 15 residues long. The CDR3 DNA sequence: TGTGCCAGCAGCCAAGAAAGAGTCTCCGGAAACACCATATATTTT. It is translated as CASSQERVSGNTIYF.

Ten or more counts support this clonotype. The gene calls are TRBV12-3 or TRBV12-4 and TRBJ2-1; possibly TRBD2 for D (6 bases). The V and J ends lost 2 bases and 1 base respectively, with 12 bases between them. The CDR3 totals 16 residues. CDR3 amino acids: CASSLMGGVSYNEQFF. The CDR3 nucleotides read TGTGCCAGCAGTTTAATGGGGGGTGTATCCTACAATGAGCAGTTCTTC.

The rearrangement uses TRBV5-1 and TRBJ2-1; 10 nucleotides line up with TRBD2. V was clipped by 0 bases and J by 5 bases; unmatched bases: 8. Germline V lookup: CDR1 SGHRS, CDR2 YFSETQ. This CDR3 has 17 residues. DNA of the CDR3: TGCGCCAGCAGCTTGGCGTCTAGCGGGAGTTTCGACAATGAGCAGTTCTTC. Translating gives CASSLASSGSFDNEQFF.

In its sample, this clonotype was seen many times. The J gene is TRBJ1-1, the V gene TRBV12-3 or TRBV12-4, with D possibly TRBD1 on 6 matching bases. The CDR3 length is 14 residues. The V end was cut by 3 bases, the J end by 3 bases, with 11 bases between. This CDR3 reads CASSLGALDTEAFF. The DNA for the CDR3 is TGTGCCAGCAGTTTGGGGGCGCTGGACACTGAAGCTTTCTTT.

The chain uses TRBV19 and TRBJ2-2, with 11 bases identical to TRBD2. The germline gives CDR1 LNHDA, CDR2 SQIVND (reference sequence). This CDR3 spans 16 amino acids. Trimming cost V 4 bases and J 1 base; bases outside gene matches: 2. The CDR3 reads CASSTGTSGNTGELFF. The CDR3 nucleotides read TGTGCCAGTAGTACCGGGACTAGCGGGAACACCGGGGAGCTGTTTTTT.

This clonotype was detected only a few times. This chain uses TRBV19 with TRBJ2-2; no reliable D call. Germline-derived CDR1 and CDR2 are LNHDA and SQIVND (reference sequence). The V end lost 5 bases, the J end lost 6 bases, and 16 bases lay between the germline ends. The CDR3 extends over 15 amino acids. This chain's CDR3 is CASSSGLRLPGELFF. The CDR3 nucleotides read TGTGCCAGTAGTTCTGGCCTCAGATTACCCGGGGAGCTGTTTTTT.

CDR3 amino acids: CASSLGEGELYF. In nucleotides, the CDR3 is TGTGCCAGCAGCTTGGGCGAAGGGGAACTGTACTTC. The V and J genes are TRBV5-6 and TRBJ2-5, with D possibly being TRBD1 (5 bases). The CDR3 spans 12 residues. Trimming cost V 0 bases and J 13 bases, with 13 bases left between them. The germline V gene encodes CDR1 SGHDT and CDR2 YYEEEE.

There are a few counts of this clonotype. V usage is TRBV3-1 and J usage is TRBJ2-3; D gene ambiguous. Germline CDR1 is LGHDT and CDR2 is YNNKEL (reference sequence). The CDR3 sequence is 16 residues long. Deletions cut 1 base from V and 0 bases from J, with 11 bases between. The CDR3 region is CASSQVIRTSTDTQYF. The CDR3 bases are TGTGCCAGCAGCCAAGTTATCAGAACTAGCACAGATACGCAGTATTTT.

V usage is TRBV20-1 and J usage is TRBJ2-7, with TRBD2 identical over 10 bases. The CDR3 runs to 15 residues. Germline CDR1 is DFQATT and CDR2 is SNEGSKA (reference sequence). V was clipped by 3 bases and J by 9 bases; unmatched bases: 14. CDR3 DNA sequence: TGCAGTGCTAGGGAGGGCGGAGCGGGAGGGCCCGGGCAGTACTTC. It specifies CSAREGGAGGPGQYF.

This clonotype turned up a few times. This chain uses TRBV6-1 with TRBJ1-1; D is ambiguous. Germline V lookup: CDR1 MNHNS, CDR2 SASEGT. This CDR3 has 13 amino acids. The V and J ends lost 8 bases and 1 base respectively, with 11 bases between them. As DNA, the CDR3 is TGTGCCAGCTTCAGGCTTTCGAACACTGAAGCTTTCTTT. Protein product: CASFRLSNTEAFF.

Worth noting for this clonotype: One junction end disagrees with the germline gene, perhaps due to a read error. The chain carries TRBV6-5 and TRBJ2-1, with D unresolved. This CDR3 has 13 residues. Germline assignment: CDR1 MNHEY and CDR2 SVGAGI. CDR3 nucleotides: TGTGCCAGCAGTTACTCGTCCTACAATGCGCAGTTCTTC. This codes for CASSYSSYNAQFF.